This record looks at one T cell receptor (beta chain) sequence and its context. Its antigen is still unknown. Libraries were prepared by immunoSEQ multiplex PCR; TCRdb keeps only in-frame clonotypes and omits some of them. The sample contains 250,000 to 400,000 clones, roughly 86% of which appear only once. The sample comes from a study of cytomegalovirus exposure and HLA in healthy donors. General study results and limits: Generally TCR sequences proved uncommon, though certain public TCRs appeared in numerous donors. TCR clusters originating in the first cohort tended to co-occur in the 120 validation repertoires, according to a later analysis. The study designated roughly 150 TCR beta chains cytomegalovirus-associated.

This CDR3 region has 16 residues. Losses at the gene ends were 3 bases for V and 0 bases for J; bases not matched to a gene: 7. Per the germline V gene, CDR1 is ENHRY and CDR2 is SYGVKD. From the roughly 110-subject validation cohort, which was separate from the roughly 690-subject first cohort, the donors were drawn. Sequencing was performed on PBMCs. This chain connects TRBV10-3 to TRBJ1-1, with 7 nucleotides matching TRBD1. The clonotype comes from a man aged 25-45 years in good health and CMV-seronegative. The CDR3 spells CAISEGQGVLNTEAFF. The CDR3 bases are TGTGCCATCAGTGAAGGGCAGGGGGTACTGAACACTGAAGCTTTCTTT.